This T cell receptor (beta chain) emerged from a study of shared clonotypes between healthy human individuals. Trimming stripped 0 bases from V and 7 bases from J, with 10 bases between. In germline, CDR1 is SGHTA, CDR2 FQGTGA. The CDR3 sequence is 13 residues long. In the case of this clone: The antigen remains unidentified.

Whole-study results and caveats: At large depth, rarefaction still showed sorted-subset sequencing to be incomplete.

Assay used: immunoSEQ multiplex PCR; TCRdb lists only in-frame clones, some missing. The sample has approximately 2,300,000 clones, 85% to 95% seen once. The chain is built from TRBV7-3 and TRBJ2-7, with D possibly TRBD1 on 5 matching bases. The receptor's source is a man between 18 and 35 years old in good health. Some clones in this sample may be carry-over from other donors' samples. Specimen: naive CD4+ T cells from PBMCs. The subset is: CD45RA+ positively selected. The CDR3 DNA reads TGTGCCAGCAGCTTAACTAGGGGTACGGAGCAGTACTTC. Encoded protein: CASSLTRGTEQYF.